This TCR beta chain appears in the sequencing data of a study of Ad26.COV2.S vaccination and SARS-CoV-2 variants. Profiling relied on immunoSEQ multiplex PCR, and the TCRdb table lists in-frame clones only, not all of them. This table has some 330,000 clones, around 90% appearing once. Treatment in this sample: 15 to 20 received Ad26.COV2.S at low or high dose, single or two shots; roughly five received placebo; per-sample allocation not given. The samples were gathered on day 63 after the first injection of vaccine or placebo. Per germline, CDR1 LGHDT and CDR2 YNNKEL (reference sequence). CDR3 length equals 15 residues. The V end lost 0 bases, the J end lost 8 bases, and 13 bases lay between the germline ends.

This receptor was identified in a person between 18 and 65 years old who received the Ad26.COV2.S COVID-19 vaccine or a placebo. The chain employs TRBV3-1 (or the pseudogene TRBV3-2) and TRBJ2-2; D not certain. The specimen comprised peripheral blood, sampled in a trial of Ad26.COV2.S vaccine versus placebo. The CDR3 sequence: CASSQELSQAGELFF. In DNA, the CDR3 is TGTGCCAGCAGCCAAGAATTAAGCCAGGCTGGGGAGCTGTTTTTT.